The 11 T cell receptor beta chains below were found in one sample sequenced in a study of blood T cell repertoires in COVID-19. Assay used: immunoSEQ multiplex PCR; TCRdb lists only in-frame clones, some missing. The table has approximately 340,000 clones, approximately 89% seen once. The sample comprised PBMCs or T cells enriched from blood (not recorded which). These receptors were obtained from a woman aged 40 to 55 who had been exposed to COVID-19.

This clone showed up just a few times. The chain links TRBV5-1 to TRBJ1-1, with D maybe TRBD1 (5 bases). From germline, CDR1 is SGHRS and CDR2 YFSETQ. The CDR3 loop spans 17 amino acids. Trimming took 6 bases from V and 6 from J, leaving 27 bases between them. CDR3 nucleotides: TGCGCCAGCAAAAAAGGGGCGGTGGGGCTGGAAGAACCTGAAGCTTTCTTT. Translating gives CASKKGAVGLEEPEAFF.

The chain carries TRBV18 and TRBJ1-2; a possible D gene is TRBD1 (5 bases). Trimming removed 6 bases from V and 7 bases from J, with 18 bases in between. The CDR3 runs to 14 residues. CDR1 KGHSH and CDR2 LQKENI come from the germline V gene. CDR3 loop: CASSLKQDYFGYTF. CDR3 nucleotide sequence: TGTGCCAGCTCCCTTAAACAGGACTATTTTGGCTACACCTTC.

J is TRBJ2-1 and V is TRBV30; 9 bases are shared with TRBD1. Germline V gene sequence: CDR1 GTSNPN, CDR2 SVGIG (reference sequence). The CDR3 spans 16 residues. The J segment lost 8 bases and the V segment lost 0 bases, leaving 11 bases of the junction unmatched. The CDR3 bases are TGTGCCTGGAGTGTACGGACAGGGGTATTTTTAGATGAGCAGTTCTTC. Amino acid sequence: CAWSVRTGVFLDEQFF.

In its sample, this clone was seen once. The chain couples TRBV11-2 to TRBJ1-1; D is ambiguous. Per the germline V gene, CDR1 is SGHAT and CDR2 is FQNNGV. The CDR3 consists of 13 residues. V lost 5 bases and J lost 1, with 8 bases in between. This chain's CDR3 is CASSQRQNTEAFF. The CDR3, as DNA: TGTGCCAGCAGCCAGAGACAGAACACTGAAGCTTTCTTT.

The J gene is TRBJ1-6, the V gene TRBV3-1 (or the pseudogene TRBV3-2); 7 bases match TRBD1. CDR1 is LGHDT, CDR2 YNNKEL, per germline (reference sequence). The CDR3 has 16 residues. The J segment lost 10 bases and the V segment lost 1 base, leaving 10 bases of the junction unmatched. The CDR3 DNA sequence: TGTGCCAGCAGCCAAGGCCACAGGGGTAAGGGCTCACCCCTCCACTTT. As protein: CASSQGHRGKGSPLHF.

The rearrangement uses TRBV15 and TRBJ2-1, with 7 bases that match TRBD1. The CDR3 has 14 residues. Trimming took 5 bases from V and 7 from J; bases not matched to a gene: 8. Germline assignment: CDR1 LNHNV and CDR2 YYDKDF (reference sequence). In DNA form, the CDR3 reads TGTGCCACCAGCCGTGGGGACAGATTGAATGAGCAGTTCTTC. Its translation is CATSRGDRLNEQFF.

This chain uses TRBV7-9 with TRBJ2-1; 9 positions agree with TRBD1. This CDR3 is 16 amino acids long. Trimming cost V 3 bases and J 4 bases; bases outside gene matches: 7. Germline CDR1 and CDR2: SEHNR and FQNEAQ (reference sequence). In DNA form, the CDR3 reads TGTGCCAGCAGCTTCAATTTCGGACAGGGGTACAATGAGCAGTTCTTC. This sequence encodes CASSFNFGQGYNEQFF. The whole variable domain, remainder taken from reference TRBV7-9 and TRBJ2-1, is DTGVSQNPRHKITKRGQNVTFRCDPISEHNRLYWYRQTLGQGPEFLTYFQNEAQLEKSRLLSDRFSAERPKGSFSTLEIQRTEQGDSAMYLCASSFNFGQGYNEQFFGPGTRLTVL.

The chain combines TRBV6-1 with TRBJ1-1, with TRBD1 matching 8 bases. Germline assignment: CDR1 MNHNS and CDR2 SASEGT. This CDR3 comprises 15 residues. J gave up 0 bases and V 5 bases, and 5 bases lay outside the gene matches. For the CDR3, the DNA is TGTGCCAGCAGTACCAACAGGGGGATGAACACTGAAGCTTTCTTT. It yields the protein CASSTNRGMNTEAFF.

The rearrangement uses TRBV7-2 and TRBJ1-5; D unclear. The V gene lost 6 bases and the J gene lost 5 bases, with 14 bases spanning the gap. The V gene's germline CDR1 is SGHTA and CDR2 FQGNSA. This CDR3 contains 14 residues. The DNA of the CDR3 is TGTGCCAGCAGTGTACATGGAGTCGATCAGCCCCAGCATTTT. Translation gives CASSVHGVDQPQHF.

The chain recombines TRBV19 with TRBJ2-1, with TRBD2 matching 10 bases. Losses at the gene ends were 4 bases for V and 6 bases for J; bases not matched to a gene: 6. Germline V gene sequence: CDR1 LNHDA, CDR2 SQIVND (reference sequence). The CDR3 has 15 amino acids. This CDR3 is CASSRGTSALNEQFF. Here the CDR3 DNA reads TGTGCCAGTAGTAGGGGGACTAGCGCCCTCAATGAGCAGTTCTTC.

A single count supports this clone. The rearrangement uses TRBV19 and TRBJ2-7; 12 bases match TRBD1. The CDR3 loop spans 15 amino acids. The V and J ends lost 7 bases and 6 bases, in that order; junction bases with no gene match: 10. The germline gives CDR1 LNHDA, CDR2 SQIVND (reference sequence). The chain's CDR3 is CASKGTGTGGREQYF. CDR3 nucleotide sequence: TGTGCCAGTAAAGGCACCGGGACAGGGGGCCGCGAGCAGTACTTC.